This TCR beta chain was observed in a study of blood T cell repertoires in COVID-19 (dated by TCRdb to 2020 to 2022). Looking at the study overall: The collaborator samples originated in the United States, Italy and Spain and spanned the acute and convalescent phases of COVID-19. Deeply sampled blood TCRbeta repertoires from subjects exposed to, actively infected with, or recovered from COVID-19 were included in the dataset. Sample metadata almost always included a de-identified subject ID, COVID-19 status, age in years and sex. Samples were obtained from the ongoing ImmuneRACE study (first 160 participants) and from roughly 1,300 subjects provided by 6 global collaborators. The repertoires were made available in a free public database intended to serve as a resource for research on the immune response to SARS-CoV-2. Where available, HLA class I and class II types were obtained from metadata supplied by the sample provider rather than from assay-based typing. The prospective study material was composed of cDNA or gDNA derived from T cells, B-cell-depleted T cells, or PBMCs.

The immunoSEQ Assay, a bias-controlled multiplex PCR, was used to amplify TCRbeta CDR3 regions from genomic DNA. The authors processed their data as follows. Within the assay, amplification of reference gene primers was used to estimate how many nucleated cells each sample contained. Sequence reads were collapsed and filtered to measure the absolute abundance of every unique TCRbeta CDR3 rearrangement. Productive Simpson clonality was computed per sample as the square root of Simpson's diversity index over productive rearrangements. This immuneACCESS table, as held by TCRdb, lists in-frame sequences with V and J called but not all clones. Of the missing ones, under half trace to an unresolved V gene in checked studies; the others have no known cause. The DNA gave D and trimming, while V, J and clone size come from that table. This sample lists under 500,000 clones; roughly nine tenths were detected once. Clones ranked in the top ten supply 0.95% to 1.3% of the sample.

Participants in the prospective study were aged about 18 to 95 years, lived in some 24 United States geographic areas, and enrolled through a virtual design. Cohort assignment in the prospective study relied on participant-reported clinical history from a screening survey and a study questionnaire. Recovered participants in ImmuneRACE Cohort 3 were defined as having two consecutive negative NP/OP PCR tests, clearance from a healthcare professional, or resolution of symptoms. In the prospective study, whole blood, serum and a nasopharyngeal or oropharyngeal swab were collected from each participant by mobile phlebotomists. Prospective study participants could optionally give additional blood draws and questionnaires over an approximately two-month period. Blood samples from the prospective study were shipped frozen or at room temperature prior to DNA extraction. From the cysteine up to the phenylalanine, the CDR3 has a length of 12 residues. Just CDR3 DNA is preserved here, 36 bases in frame from base 1. In the germline V gene, CDR1 corresponds to SNHLY and CDR2 to FYNNEI. V lost 5 bases and J lost 8 bases; the stretch between them is 9 bases long.

Broad study findings and their caveats: The quantity of clinical and demographic metadata differed by source and by participant and was supplied without curation.

For this clone: Its cognate antigen has yet to be identified. No base quality values were provided; no much bigger clone lies one nucleotide off.

The sequence links TRBV2 to TRBJ1-4; there is no confident call for the D gene. The receptor comes from a man younger than 40 who had recovered from COVID-19. Sequencing was carried out using PBMCs or T cells enriched from blood (not recorded which). The DNA is as follows: TGTGCCAGCAGTTTGGCGGTGGAAAAACTGTTTTTT. Its protein reads: CASSLAVEKLFF.